This TCR beta chain was sequenced for a study of blood T cell repertoires in COVID-19. Turning to the study itself: Samples came from the United States, Italy and Spain, spanning acute and convalescent COVID-19. Nucleic acid was either cDNA or gDNA, and it came from T cells, B-cell-depleted T cells, or PBMCs.

Per the original methods: By means of reference gene primer amplification, nucleated cell counts were estimated. Measured with immunoSEQ multiplex PCR; TCRdb has only the in-frame clones, and not every one. V and J calls and clone size are those listed in that table; D and trimming were worked out from the DNA. This table has roughly 140,000 clones, 80% appearing once. The receptor was derived from a man in his sixties with acute or convalescent COVID-19. The sequenced sample was peripheral blood.

In nucleotides, the CDR3 is TGCGCCAGCAGCATTACAGGGCCCAATCAGCCCCAGCATTTT. It codes for CASSITGPNQPQHF. The V call is TRBV10-2, the J call TRBJ1-5; possibly TRBD1 for D (6 bases). The CDR3 spans 14 residues. Germline CDR1 reads WSHSY; CDR2 reads SAAADI. Trimming took off 6 bases at V and 3 bases at J, with 12 bases between the two ends.